This is a list of T cell receptor beta chains from one sample in a study of shared clonotypes between healthy human individuals. Generated by immunoSEQ multiplex PCR, the TCRdb table keeps only in-frame clones and is missing some. Of roughly 2,300,000 clones in the sample, about nine tenths were seen once. Sequences were obtained from naive CD4+ T cells from PBMCs. These receptors all come from a man younger than 35 in good health. Some clones in this sample may be carry-over from other donors' samples. Each CDR3 is given with its conserved first and last residue. Fields, in order: CDR3 DNA, CDR3 protein, CDR3 length, V gene, J gene, D gene. D genes are given only for firm matches.

DNA: TGTGCCAGCAGTTACTCGAACAGAAACACTGAAGCTTTCTTT
CDR3: CASSYSNRNTEAFF
length: 14
V: TRBV6-5
J: TRBJ1-1
D: -

DNA: TGTGCCAGCAGTGAATCTGCCGGGACAGGGTTGGCGACCCAGTACTTC
CDR3: CASSESAGTGLATQYF
length: 16
V: TRBV25-1
J: TRBJ2-5
D: TRBD1

DNA: TGTGCCAGCAGCTTGACTAGATACGAGCAGTTCTTC
CDR3: CASSLTRYEQFF
length: 12
V: TRBV11-2
J: TRBJ2-1
D: -

DNA: TGTGCCAGCAGCTTCAAGGTTATGAACACTGAAGCTTTCTTT
CDR3: CASSFKVMNTEAFF
length: 14
V: TRBV7-3
J: TRBJ1-1
D: -

DNA: TGTGCCAGCAGCTCCGGGACCCTAGAGACCCAGTACTTC
CDR3: CASSSGTLETQYF
length: 13
V: TRBV9
J: TRBJ2-5
D: -

DNA: TGTGCCAGCAGGCCTGCAGGGTACGGTGGCTACACCTTC
CDR3: CASRPAGYGGYTF
length: 13
V: TRBV6-1
J: TRBJ1-2
D: -

DNA: TGTGCCAGCAGTGAATCTCGTCGGCTAGCGGGGGTGACCCAGTACTTC
CDR3: CASSESRRLAGVTQYF
length: 16
V: TRBV25-1
J: TRBJ2-5
D: TRBD2

DNA: TGTGCCAGCAGGGAGCCTGGCCCCTTTTGGACCCAGTACTTC
CDR3: CASREPGPFWTQYF
length: 14
V: TRBV11-1
J: TRBJ2-5
D: -

DNA: TGTGCCAGCAGTTACCTCCCCGCAGGGGCAACTGAAGCTTTCTTT
CDR3: CASSYLPAGATEAFF
length: 15
V: TRBV6-5
J: TRBJ1-1
D: -

DNA: TGTGCCAGCAGTGCCCAGGGTTTCTACGAGCAGTACTTC
CDR3: CASSAQGFYEQYF
length: 13
V: TRBV25-1
J: TRBJ2-7
D: -

DNA: TGTGCCAGCAGTTACGCTACAGGGGGCACTGAAGCTTTCTTT
CDR3: CASSYATGGTEAFF
length: 14
V: TRBV6-6
J: TRBJ1-1
D: TRBD1

DNA: TGTGCCAGTAGTCCGGGCGGCAGAAGCAATCAGCCCCAGCATTTT
CDR3: CASSPGGRSNQPQHF
length: 15
V: TRBV19
J: TRBJ1-5
D: -

DNA: TGTGCCAGCAGCCCCGGGACATCAGGGGTCTCTGGCTACACCTTC
CDR3: CASSPGTSGVSGYTF
length: 15
V: TRBV7-2
J: TRBJ1-2
D: -